This T cell receptor beta chain emerged from a study of shared clonotypes between healthy human individuals. Researchers drew on about 94 million PBMCs for genomic DNA from unsorted samples. Genomic DNA from each subset was divided evenly over several immunoSEQ plates. Sequencing used immunoSEQ multiplex PCR; TCRdb keeps in-frame clones, though not all of them. The table includes nearly 500,000 clones, about 82% detected once. Trimming pared 1 base from V and 5 bases from J, leaving 12 bases between. CDR3 length equals 15 residues. Germline lookup yields CDR1 SGHNT and CDR2 YENEEA. The sample consisted of PBMCs. The source of this sequence is a woman aged 40 to 49 in good health. Some clones in this sample may be carry-over from other donors' samples. J is TRBJ2-1 and V is TRBV11-3; D might be TRBD2 (5 bases). CDR3 DNA: TGTGCCAGCAGCTTAGCCGAGCGAGGGAACAATGAGCAGTTCTTC. This gives the protein CASSLAERGNNEQFF.